A selection of T cell receptor beta chains follows, all from one sample in a study of blood T cell repertoires in COVID-19. The data were produced by immunoSEQ multiplex PCR, yet TCRdb's version contains in-frame clones alone and is incomplete. Of 650,000 to 800,000 clones listed, 85% to 90% are singletons. The sequencing sample was made of peripheral blood. The receptors here all came from a woman younger than 30 with acute or convalescent COVID-19. Each CDR3 is given with its conserved first and last residue. Each record gives: CDR3 protein, CDR3 DNA, clone size, CDR3 length, D gene, J gene, V gene. The D gene is left open where the match is weak. The listing skips clone size in some rows; elsewhere it reads once, few, many or a size class.

CDR3 protein: CASSLEGGIHVGELFF
CDR3 DNA: TGTGCCAGCAGCTTAGAGGGGGGGATCCACGTCGGGGAGCTGTTTTTT
clone size: -
CDR3 length: 16
D gene: -
J gene: TRBJ2-2
V gene: TRBV7-6

CDR3 protein: CASSPPRQGNYGYTF
CDR3 DNA: TGTGCCAGCTCACCTCCCCGACAGGGAAACTATGGCTACACCTTC
clone size: few
CDR3 length: 15
D gene: TRBD1
J gene: TRBJ1-2
V gene: TRBV18

CDR3 protein: CASSRLIILATGPYQPQHF
CDR3 DNA: TGTGCCAGCAGCCGCCTCATCATACTGGCGACGGGTCCCTATCAGCCCCAGCATTTT
clone size: -
CDR3 length: 19
D gene: -
J gene: TRBJ1-5
V gene: TRBV14

CDR3 protein: CASSSKTEGGEKLFF
CDR3 DNA: TGTGCCAGCAGCTCCAAGACCGAGGGTGGCGAAAAACTGTTTTTT
clone size: -
CDR3 length: 15
D gene: -
J gene: TRBJ1-4
V gene: TRBV7-9

CDR3 protein: CASATGYLATNEKLFF
CDR3 DNA: TGTGCCAGCGCGACAGGATACCTTGCAACTAATGAAAAACTGTTTTTT
clone size: -
CDR3 length: 16
D gene: -
J gene: TRBJ1-4
V gene: TRBV19

CDR3 protein: CASSSGEGSSYNEQFF
CDR3 DNA: TGCGCCAGCAGCTCGGGGGAGGGGTCCTCCTACAATGAGCAGTTCTTC
clone size: -
CDR3 length: 16
D gene: TRBD2
J gene: TRBJ2-1
V gene: TRBV5-1

CDR3 protein: CASFGEDISGNTIYF
CDR3 DNA: TGCGCCAGCTTTGGGGAGGACATCTCTGGAAACACCATATATTTT
clone size: -
CDR3 length: 15
D gene: -
J gene: TRBJ1-3
V gene: TRBV23-1

CDR3 protein: CASSIDAGGSNYGYTF
CDR3 DNA: TGTGCCAGTAGTATAGACGCTGGAGGATCTAACTATGGCTACACCTTC
clone size: -
CDR3 length: 16
D gene: -
J gene: TRBJ1-2
V gene: TRBV19

CDR3 protein: CSATGGAFSGNTIYF
CDR3 DNA: TGCAGCGCCACAGGGGGCGCGTTCTCTGGAAACACCATATATTTT
clone size: -
CDR3 length: 15
D gene: TRBD1
J gene: TRBJ1-3
V gene: TRBV29-1

CDR3 protein: CASTPGGANVLTF
CDR3 DNA: TGTGCCAGCACTCCCGGGGGGGCCAACGTCCTGACTTTC
clone size: -
CDR3 length: 13
D gene: -
J gene: TRBJ2-6
V gene: TRBV11-2

CDR3 protein: CASSRQGMNTEAFF
CDR3 DNA: TGCGCCAGCAGCCGACAGGGCATGAACACTGAAGCTTTCTTT
clone size: -
CDR3 length: 14
D gene: TRBD1
J gene: TRBJ1-1
V gene: TRBV4-3

CDR3 protein: CASSPARANEKLFF
CDR3 DNA: TGTGCCAGCAGCCCTGCGAGGGCGAATGAAAAACTGTTTTTT
clone size: -
CDR3 length: 14
D gene: -
J gene: TRBJ1-4
V gene: TRBV7-9

CDR3 protein: CASRGPGGGEKLFF
CDR3 DNA: TGCGCCAGCAGAGGGCCAGGGGGCGGGGAAAAACTGTTTTTT
clone size: -
CDR3 length: 14
D gene: TRBD1
J gene: TRBJ1-4
V gene: TRBV5-1

CDR3 protein: CASSQGPLIRSPGAYEQYF
CDR3 DNA: TGCGCCAGCAGCCAGGGCCCACTAATCCGGTCTCCTGGCGCCTACGAGCAGTACTTC
clone size: -
CDR3 length: 19
D gene: -
J gene: TRBJ2-7
V gene: TRBV5-1

CDR3 protein: CATSDPGTSSGNTIYF
CDR3 DNA: TGTGCCACCAGTGATCCCGGGACATCCTCTGGAAACACCATATATTTT
clone size: -
CDR3 length: 16
D gene: -
J gene: TRBJ1-3
V gene: TRBV24-1

CDR3 protein: CASSSRTSGANNEQFF
CDR3 DNA: TGTGCCAGCAGCTCGAGGACTAGCGGGGCAAACAATGAGCAGTTCTTC
clone size: -
CDR3 length: 16
D gene: TRBD2
J gene: TRBJ2-1
V gene: TRBV7-9

CDR3 protein: CASSLGPLSNNEQFF
CDR3 DNA: TGTGCCAGCAGCTTGGGCCCGCTCAGTAACAATGAGCAGTTCTTC
clone size: -
CDR3 length: 15
D gene: -
J gene: TRBJ2-1
V gene: TRBV5-4

CDR3 protein: CASSLINTDTQYF
CDR3 DNA: TGTGCCAGCAGCTTGATCAACACAGATACGCAGTATTTT
clone size: -
CDR3 length: 13
D gene: -
J gene: TRBJ2-3
V gene: TRBV5-6

CDR3 protein: CASSVATLTTDTQYF
CDR3 DNA: TGCGCCAGCAGCGTGGCCACCCTTACAACAGATACGCAGTATTTT
clone size: -
CDR3 length: 15
D gene: -
J gene: TRBJ2-3
V gene: TRBV5-1

CDR3 protein: CASSQGTQRGYTF
CDR3 DNA: TGTGCCAGCAGTCAAGGGACTCAGCGTGGCTACACCTTC
clone size: once
CDR3 length: 13
D gene: -
J gene: TRBJ1-2
V gene: TRBV12-3/TRBV12-4

CDR3 protein: CASSQATRGLGEAFF
CDR3 DNA: TGTGCCAGCAGCCAGGCCACCAGGGGCCTCGGTGAAGCTTTCTTT
clone size: -
CDR3 length: 15
D gene: -
J gene: TRBJ1-1
V gene: TRBV3-1/TRBV3-2

CDR3 protein: CASSYPSPGLHGGYTF
CDR3 DNA: TGTGCCAGCAGTTACCCCAGCCCAGGCCTCCATGGTGGCTACACCTTC
clone size: once
CDR3 length: 16
D gene: -
J gene: TRBJ1-2
V gene: TRBV6-8

CDR3 protein: CASSGRGRNTEAFF
CDR3 DNA: TGTGCCAGCAGCGGCAGGGGGCGGAACACTGAAGCTTTCTTT
clone size: -
CDR3 length: 14
D gene: TRBD1
J gene: TRBJ1-1
V gene: TRBV6-2/TRBV6-3

CDR3 protein: CAGTDSSTGELFF
CDR3 DNA: TGTGCCGGGACAGACTCTTCCACCGGGGAGCTGTTTTTT
clone size: -
CDR3 length: 13
D gene: TRBD1
J gene: TRBJ2-2
V gene: TRBV30

CDR3 protein: CASSPAGFMNTEAFF
CDR3 DNA: TGTGCCAGCAGCCCCGCAGGGTTTATGAACACTGAAGCTTTCTTT
clone size: -
CDR3 length: 15
D gene: -
J gene: TRBJ1-1
V gene: TRBV7-2

CDR3 protein: CASSRGSSGEGYGYTF
CDR3 DNA: TGTGCCAGCAGTCGGGGGAGTTCGGGGGAAGGCTATGGCTACACCTTC
clone size: -
CDR3 length: 16
D gene: -
J gene: TRBJ1-2
V gene: TRBV2

CDR3 protein: CASSPSGSSYEQYF
CDR3 DNA: TGTGCCAGCAGCCCCAGCGGGAGCTCCTACGAGCAGTACTTC
clone size: -
CDR3 length: 14
D gene: TRBD2
J gene: TRBJ2-7
V gene: TRBV4-2

CDR3 protein: CASRWTGADTQYF
CDR3 DNA: TGTGCCAGCAGATGGACAGGGGCAGATACGCAGTATTTT
clone size: -
CDR3 length: 13
D gene: TRBD1
J gene: TRBJ2-3
V gene: TRBV5-6

CDR3 protein: CASSLTVGALDTQYF
CDR3 DNA: TGTGCCAGCAGCCTCACGGTGGGCGCCTTAGATACGCAGTATTTT
clone size: -
CDR3 length: 15
D gene: -
J gene: TRBJ2-3
V gene: TRBV6-5

CDR3 protein: CASSTLLRDSSYEQYF
CDR3 DNA: TGTGCCAGCAGCACGCTACTCCGGGACAGTTCCTACGAGCAGTACTTC
clone size: -
CDR3 length: 16
D gene: TRBD1
J gene: TRBJ2-7
V gene: TRBV7-9

CDR3 protein: CASSKTGYEQYF
CDR3 DNA: TGTGCCAGCAGCAAAACAGGGTACGAGCAGTACTTC
clone size: -
CDR3 length: 12
D gene: -
J gene: TRBJ2-7
V gene: TRBV11-2

CDR3 protein: CSASADTEAFF
CDR3 DNA: TGCAGTGCTAGTGCTGACACTGAAGCTTTCTTT
clone size: -
CDR3 length: 11
D gene: -
J gene: TRBJ1-1
V gene: TRBV20-1

CDR3 protein: CASSYDIEGNTEAFF
CDR3 DNA: TGTGCCAGCAGTTACGATATAGAGGGGAACACTGAAGCTTTCTTT
clone size: once
CDR3 length: 15
D gene: -
J gene: TRBJ1-1
V gene: TRBV6-2/TRBV6-3

CDR3 protein: CASIRVFDSGANVLTF
CDR3 DNA: TGTGCCAGCATCCGGGTCTTCGATTCTGGGGCCAACGTCCTGACTTTC
clone size: -
CDR3 length: 16
D gene: -
J gene: TRBJ2-6
V gene: TRBV7-9

CDR3 protein: CASSVTSGGVYEQYF
CDR3 DNA: TGCGCCAGCAGCGTGACTAGCGGGGGGGTCTACGAGCAGTACTTC
clone size: -
CDR3 length: 15
D gene: TRBD2
J gene: TRBJ2-7
V gene: TRBV5-1

CDR3 protein: CASSYDAEGGSYSPLHF
CDR3 DNA: TGTGCCAGCAGCTACGATGCGGAGGGAGGTTCGTATTCACCCCTCCACTTT
clone size: -
CDR3 length: 17
D gene: -
J gene: TRBJ1-6
V gene: TRBV21-1

CDR3 protein: CASSPALPGVSNQPQHF
CDR3 DNA: TGTGCCAGTAGTCCGGCCCTCCCAGGCGTTAGCAATCAGCCCCAGCATTTT
clone size: -
CDR3 length: 17
D gene: -
J gene: TRBJ1-5
V gene: TRBV19

CDR3 protein: CASSSQGYIEKLFF
CDR3 DNA: TGTGCCAGCAGCAGTCAGGGATATATTGAAAAACTGTTTTTT
clone size: -
CDR3 length: 14
D gene: -
J gene: TRBJ1-4
V gene: TRBV2

CDR3 protein: CASSQQTAINSNYGYTF
CDR3 DNA: TGTGCCAGCAGCCAACAGACAGCGATAAATTCTAACTATGGCTACACCTTC
clone size: -
CDR3 length: 17
D gene: -
J gene: TRBJ1-2
V gene: TRBV3-1/TRBV3-2

CDR3 protein: CATSDLGQGTGGYTF
CDR3 DNA: TGTGCCACCAGTGATCTCGGACAGGGAACGGGTGGCTACACCTTC
clone size: few
CDR3 length: 15
D gene: TRBD1
J gene: TRBJ1-2
V gene: TRBV24-1

CDR3 protein: CASSDPQVRDYTF
CDR3 DNA: TGTGCCAGCAGTGATCCGCAGGTCCGAGACTACACCTTC
clone size: -
CDR3 length: 13
D gene: -
J gene: TRBJ1-2
V gene: TRBV6-1